This T cell receptor (beta chain) is drawn from a study of blood T cell repertoires in COVID-19. On the study more broadly: COVID-19 samples from acute and convalescent phases originated in the United States, Italy and Spain. Sources were T cells, B-cell-depleted T cells, or PBMCs; the material itself was cDNA or gDNA.

Original analysis: Quantification of nucleated cells was approximated via reference gene primer amplification. Profiling relied on immunoSEQ multiplex PCR, and the TCRdb table lists in-frame clones only, not all of them. D and trimming come from the DNA, and the V and J calls and clone size come from that table. The repertoire holds roughly 250,000 clones, with 88% as singletons. Material: peripheral blood. This sequence was found in a woman aged 25-40 years with acute or convalescent COVID-19.

The CDR3: CASSQVQGATNEKLFF. As DNA, the CDR3 is TGTGCCAGCAGCCAAGTACAGGGGGCGACTAATGAAAAACTGTTTTTT. V usage is TRBV7-9 and J usage is TRBJ1-4, with 9 bases fitting TRBD1. CDR1 is SEHNR and CDR2 is FQNEAQ in the germline V gene (reference sequence). V dropped 5 bases and J dropped 2; count of bases not matched to a gene: 6. CDR3 length: 16 residues.